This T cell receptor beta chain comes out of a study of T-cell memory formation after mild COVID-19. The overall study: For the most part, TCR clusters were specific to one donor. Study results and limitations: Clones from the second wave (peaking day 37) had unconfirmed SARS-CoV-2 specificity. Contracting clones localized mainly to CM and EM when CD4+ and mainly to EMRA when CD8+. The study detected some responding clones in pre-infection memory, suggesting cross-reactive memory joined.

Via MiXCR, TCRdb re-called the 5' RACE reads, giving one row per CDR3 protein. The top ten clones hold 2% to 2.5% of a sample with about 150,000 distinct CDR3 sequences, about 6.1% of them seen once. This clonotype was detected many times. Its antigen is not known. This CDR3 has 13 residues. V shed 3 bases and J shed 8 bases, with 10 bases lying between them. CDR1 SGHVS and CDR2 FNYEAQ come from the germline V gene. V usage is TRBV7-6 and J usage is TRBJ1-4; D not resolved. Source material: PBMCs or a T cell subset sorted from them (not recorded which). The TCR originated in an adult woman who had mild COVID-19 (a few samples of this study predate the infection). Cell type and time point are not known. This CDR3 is CASSLRVQEKLFF. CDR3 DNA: TGTGCCAGCAGCTTGAGGGTGCAAGAAAAACTGTTTTTT.